The 27 T cell receptor beta chains listed next were all sequenced from one sample in a study of regulatory T cells in long-lasting Graves disease (dated by TCRdb to 2020 to 2022). The library was obtained by multiplex PCR. Sequencing took place on an Illumina HiSeq 4000. TCR beta libraries were built with iRepertoire HTBI primers and Arm-PCR amplification of CDR3 regions. The public reads were run again by TCRdb, first through fastp at Q25 and then through MiXCR, and only productive beta chains were kept. Entries that share a CDR3 protein sequence are merged under the most common genes and DNA. This sample comprises roughly 420,000 distinct CDR3 sequences, roughly 15% of them detected only once. The top ten clones comprise 20% to 25% of the sample. The time point label for this specimen denotes: newly diagnosed GD, antithyroid drugs for less than 3 months. RNA was extracted from PBMCs in TRIzol for both TCR sequencing and RNA sequencing.

These data were also filed under a second study, of T cells in Graves' hyperthyroidism and ophthalmopathy.

The sequencing here drew on peripheral blood mononuclear cells (PBMCs), taken at new diagnosis, from a patient treated with antithyroid drugs. These receptors were obtained from a woman aged 18 to 35 with Graves disease. Donor details come from another sample of the same person, matched by shared clones.

This clonotype was counted only a few times. This chain links TRBV30 with TRBJ1-2; 8 nucleotides match TRBD1. Trimming took 0 bases from V and 6 from J; bases not matched to a gene: 15. Germline V gives CDR1 GTSNPN, CDR2 SVGIG (reference sequence). The CDR3 covers 17 residues. CDR3 nucleotides: TGTGCCTGGAGTGTTGGGCAGGGGGCGTCCATGAGGGATGGCTACACCTTC. This gives the protein CAWSVGQGASMRDGYTF.

This clonotype was seen at least ten times. This chain joins TRBV20-1 and TRBJ2-3; D possibly corresponds to TRBD2 (6 bases). Germline loops: CDR1 DFQATT, CDR2 SNEGSKA (reference sequence). This CDR3 contains 13 residues. V was cut by 2 bases and J by 1 base, with 7 bases left in between. CDR3 protein: CSARRRGTDTQYF. The CDR3 coding sequence is TGCAGTGCTAGACGGAGGGGCACAGATACGCAGTATTTT.

This clonotype was detected a few times. The chain has TRBV29-1 and TRBJ1-4, with D possibly TRBD1 on 5 matching bases. The CDR3 runs 13 residues. Trimming took 5 bases from V and 7 from J, leaving 14 bases between them. Germline V gene data show CDR1 as SQVTM and CDR2 as ANQGSEA. The DNA of the CDR3 is TGCAGCGTTCTCCCTCAGGGAAGTGAAAAACTGTTTTTT. Its protein product is CSVLPQGSEKLFF.

Regarding this clonotype: A much larger clone lies one base from this, so it may be a read error. The chain has TRBV11-2 and TRBJ2-1; 11 bases are shared with TRBD2. Trimming took 5 bases from V and 2 from J; bases not matched to a gene: 11. This CDR3 comprises 18 residues. Per germline, CDR1 SGHAT and CDR2 FQNNGV. This CDR3 reads CASSPRTKTSGTYNEQFF. In DNA form, the CDR3 reads TGTGCCAGCAGCCCACGGACAAAGACTAGCGGGACCTACAATGAGCAGTTCTTC.

This clonotype showed up just a few times. This chain links TRBV6-1 with TRBJ2-1, with D possibly matching TRBD2 (6 bases). The V gene lost 7 bases and the J gene lost 13 bases, with 20 bases spanning the gap. CDR3 length: 13 residues. Germline V gene sequence: CDR1 MNHNS, CDR2 SASEGT. This CDR3 is CASNPGSSGEQFF. The CDR3 DNA is TGTGCCAGCAATCCCGGGAGCAGTGGGGAACAGTTCTTC.

This clonotype was recorded many times. The chain links TRBV6-2 or TRBV6-3 to TRBJ2-3, with 9 bases aligning to TRBD2. Looked up from germline, CDR1 is MNHEY and CDR2 is SVGEGT. The CDR3 runs to 14 residues. V lost 6 bases and J lost 6; bases outside the gene matches: 7. The DNA for the CDR3 is TGTGCCAGCAGGCTCACCGGGACTAGCGATACGCAGTATTTT. Translated: CASRLTGTSDTQYF.

Of note for this clonotype: This likely reflects a read error, since a far larger clone is one base away. The V and J genes are TRBV28 and TRBJ2-5; TRBD1 might be the D (5 bases). The DNA matches TRBJ2-7 better at its end, which makes the J call doubtful. Germline V gene data show CDR1 as MDHEN and CDR2 as SYDVKM. CDR3 length: 12 residues. The CDR3 reads CTSRVQSYEQYF. CDR3 sequence (DNA): TGTACCAGCAGGGTGCAGAGCTACGAGCAGTACTTC.

In its sample, this clonotype was seen many times. The chain couples TRBV19 to TRBJ2-7; perhaps TRBD1 as D (6 bases). Trimming took 6 bases from V and 2 from J, leaving 14 bases between them. The germline gives CDR1 LNHDA, CDR2 SQIVND (reference sequence). This CDR3 region has 14 residues. CDR3 sequence reads: CASSATGSPYEQYF. The CDR3 nucleotides are TGTGCCAGTAGCGCGACAGGTTCCCCCTACGAGCAGTACTTC.

At least ten counts were recorded for this clonotype. The chain uses TRBV12-3 or TRBV12-4 and TRBJ1-5, with D possibly being TRBD1 (5 bases). V lost 9 bases and J lost 0, with 12 bases in between. The CDR3 totals 14 residues. CDR3 region: CASRGSYSNQPQHF. For the CDR3, the DNA is TGTGCCAGTAGGGGATCTTATAGCAATCAGCCCCAGCATTTT.

The chain combines TRBV11-2 with TRBJ2-2; no clear D gene. Germline CDR1 reads SGHAT; CDR2 reads FQNNGV. This CDR3 has 14 amino acids. The V and J ends lost 5 bases and 4 bases respectively, with 11 bases between them. CDR3: CASSTGWGTGELFF. In DNA form, the CDR3 reads TGTGCCAGCAGCACCGGCTGGGGCACCGGGGAGCTGTTTTTT.

The CDR3 region is CASSPMASVQSGTQYF. The CDR3 DNA is TGTGCCAGCAGCCCAATGGCTAGCGTTCAATCCGGGACCCAGTACTTC. The V call is TRBV7-3, the J call TRBJ2-5, with D possibly matching TRBD2 (6 bases). The germline CDR1 and CDR2 sequences are SGHTA and FQGTGA. V was clipped by 5 bases and J by 7 bases, with 23 bases between them. This CDR3 is built from 16 residues.

Notes on this clonotype: The junction and the germline gene differ at one end; a read error may be behind it. This chain connects TRBV5-1 to TRBJ1-4; no clear D. The CDR3 length is 17 residues. The V gene's germline CDR1 is SGHRS and CDR2 YFSETQ. The CDR3 spells CASSFLGSEATNEKLVF. CDR3 DNA: TGCGCCAGCAGCTTCTTAGGCTCGGAGGCCACTAATGAAAAACTGGTTTTT.

This clonotype was seen more than once but under ten times. The V gene is TRBV27, the J gene TRBJ2-6, with a possible D match to TRBD2 (6 bases). This CDR3 is built from 14 residues. Germline V CDR1 and CDR2: MNHEY, SMNVEV (reference sequence). V lost 7 bases and J 0 bases, leaving 7 bases between the germline ends. The CDR3 is CASMGGSGANVLTF. CDR3 nucleotides: TGTGCCAGCATGGGGGGCTCTGGGGCCAACGTCCTGACTTTC. Complete variable domain (other parts from reference TRBV27 and TRBJ2-6): EAQVTQNPRYLITVTGKKLTVTCSQNMNHEYMSWYRQDPGLGLRQIYYSMNVEVTDKGDVPEGYKVSRKEKRNFPLILESPSPNQTSLYFCASMGGSGANVLTFGAGSRLTVL.

This clonotype was recorded at least ten times. The chain recombines TRBV5-5 with TRBJ2-5, with 9 bases that match TRBD1. Germline CDR1 is SGHKS and CDR2 is YYEKEE (reference sequence). The CDR3 runs 16 residues. The J segment lost 3 bases and the V segment lost 3 bases, leaving 9 bases of the junction unmatched. In DNA form, the CDR3 reads TGTGCCAGCAGCTGGAGGTGGACAGGGGCCGAAGAGACCCAGTACTTC. This translates into CASSWRWTGAEETQYF.

This clonotype was seen repeatedly, ten times or more. The J gene is TRBJ1-1, the V gene TRBV5-1, with D uncertain. The CDR3 runs to 14 residues. The V gene's germline CDR1 is SGHRS and CDR2 YFSETQ. Trimming took off 4 bases at V and 2 bases at J, with 12 bases between the two ends. DNA of the CDR3: TGCGCCAGCAGCCTAATACATGGAAACACTGAAGCTTTCTTT. Translated, it gives CASSLIHGNTEAFF.

This clonotype was seen repeatedly, ten times or more. V usage is TRBV13 and J usage is TRBJ2-5, with a weak D call TRBD1 (7 bases). Trimming took off 5 bases at V and 2 bases at J, with 18 bases between the two ends. The CDR3 runs to 16 residues. The V gene's germline CDR1 is PRHDT and CDR2 FYEKMQ (reference sequence). CDR3 region: CASSIRQGGSQETQYF. Written as DNA, the CDR3 is TGTGCCAGCAGCATAAGACAGGGAGGCAGTCAAGAGACCCAGTACTTC.

This clonotype was detected only a few times. The gene calls are TRBV2 and TRBJ1-2; 7 nucleotides match TRBD1. The junction had 11 bases not matched to a gene; V was cut back by 10 bases and J by 0 bases. The CDR3 is 15 amino acids. From germline, CDR1 is SNHLY and CDR2 FYNNEI. The CDR3, as DNA: TGTGCCACCGGGACAGCCCCCGGAGCTAACTATGGCTACACCTTC. Translated, it gives CATGTAPGANYGYTF.

Remarks on this clonotype: A single base separates this from a much larger clone, so it may be a read error. The chain uses TRBV5-6 and TRBJ2-5, with D possibly matching TRBD1 (6 bases). The CDR3 is made up of 15 amino acids. CDR1 is SGHDT and CDR2 is YYEEEE in the germline V gene. In DNA form, the CDR3 reads TGTACCAGCAGGAAAACTGGACAGCCCCAAAAGACCCAGTACTTC. The encoded protein is CTSRKTGQPQKTQYF.

This clonotype showed up just a few times. The chain recombines TRBV29-1 with TRBJ2-2; TRBD2 is a possible D gene (6 bases). This CDR3 is built from 15 residues. Per germline, CDR1 SQVTM and CDR2 ANQGSEA. The germline V and J ends were trimmed by 3 bases and 1 base, with 12 bases remaining between them. CDR3 residues: CSVEYSGRNTGELFF. In DNA, the CDR3 is TGCAGCGTTGAGTATAGCGGAAGGAACACCGGGGAGCTGTTTTTT.

The chain employs TRBV6-1 and TRBJ2-7; 8 positions match TRBD2. V lost 5 bases and J lost 1; bases outside the gene matches: 7. The CDR3 spans 15 residues. Germline V lookup: CDR1 MNHNS, CDR2 SASEGT. The CDR3 nucleotides read TGTGCCAGCAGTAGACTAGCGAGCGATTCCTACGAGCAGTACTTC. Translation: CASSRLASDSYEQYF.

At least ten counts were recorded for this clonotype. The chain links TRBV7-9 to TRBJ2-1, with D unresolved. Germline loops: CDR1 SEHNR, CDR2 FQNEAQ (reference sequence). The CDR3 has 12 residues. The germline V and J ends were trimmed by 8 bases and 15 bases, with 20 bases remaining between them. The CDR3: CASGPDPPRRFF. The CDR3 coding sequence is TGTGCCAGCGGACCGGACCCCCCACGGCGGTTCTTC.

At least ten counts were recorded for this clonotype. The chain combines TRBV6-5 with TRBJ2-4, with TRBD1 matching over 10 bases. Germline CDR1 reads MNHEY; CDR2 reads SVGAGI. The V and J ends lost 0 bases and 2 bases, in that order; junction bases with no gene match: 7. CDR3 size: 18 residues. Here the CDR3 DNA reads TGTGCCAGCAGTTACTCGGCCGGACAGGGGGGAACCAAAAACATTCAGTACTTC. It is translated as CASSYSAGQGGTKNIQYF.

Many counts were recorded for this clonotype. The gene calls are TRBV11-2 and TRBJ2-3, with D maybe TRBD2 (5 bases). Germline-derived CDR1 and CDR2 are SGHAT and FQNNGV. The CDR3 loop spans 15 amino acids. The V gene lost 0 bases and the J gene lost 2 bases, with 9 bases spanning the gap. In DNA, the CDR3 is TGTGCCAGCAGCTTAGAACTAGTAGTCACAGATACGCAGTATTTT. This codes for CASSLELVVTDTQYF.

The chain links TRBV20-1 to TRBJ2-3; TRBD2 agrees at 10 bases. V lost 0 bases and J lost 2; bases outside the gene matches: 8. The CDR3 runs 17 residues. Germline V gene lookup returns CDR1 DFQATT and CDR2 SNEGSKA (reference sequence). CDR3 in DNA: TGCAGTGCTAGAGATTTGTCTGGGACTAGCGACACAGATACGCAGTATTTT. Translating it yields CSARDLSGTSDTDTQYF.

The gene calls are TRBV9 and TRBJ2-5; 10 bases fit TRBD2. The CDR3 has 16 residues. Germline values: CDR1 SGDLS, CDR2 YYNGEE. Trimming at V came to 4 bases and at J to 4 bases, leaving 10 bases not matched to a gene. This CDR3 is CASSLSPGLAVETQYF. CDR3 DNA sequence: TGTGCCAGCAGCCTCTCTCCCGGACTAGCGGTAGAGACCCAGTACTTC.

The sample holds many counts of this clonotype. The genes are TRBV2 and TRBJ1-2; D might be TRBD1 (6 bases). CDR3 length equals 20 residues. Germline loops: CDR1 SNHLY, CDR2 FYNNEI. V lost 3 bases and J lost 0, with 26 bases in between. CDR3 sequence (DNA): TGTGCCAGCAGTGATGTGGGGGCGCGAAATGTAGGGGTCGCTAACTATGGCTACACCTTC. It yields the protein CASSDVGARNVGVANYGYTF.

This clonotype has more than one count but fewer than ten. This rearrangement joins TRBV28 to TRBJ1-5; D unclear. In germline, CDR1 is MDHEN, CDR2 SYDVKM. Deletions cut 7 bases from V and 3 bases from J, with 4 bases between. The CDR3 spans 11 residues. The CDR3 nucleotides read TGTGCCAGCAATTCCAATCAGCCCCAGCATTTT. It encodes CASNSNQPQHF. Filled out from reference TRBV28 and TRBJ1-5, the complete variable domain reads DVKVTQSSRYLVKRTGEKVFLECVQDMDHENMFWYRQDPGLGLRLIYFSYDVKMKEKGDIPEGYSVSREKKERFSLILESASTNQTSMYLCASNSNQPQHFGDGTRLSIL.